This T cell receptor beta chain was captured by sequencing in a study of blood T cell repertoires in COVID-19. At the level of the study: The United States, Italy and Spain were the sources of the acute and convalescent COVID-19 samples. PBMCs, B-cell-depleted T cells, or T cells provided the cDNA or gDNA that made up the material.

Per germline, CDR1 MNHEY and CDR2 SVGAGI. Trimming took 2 bases from V and 9 from J, leaving 8 bases between them. The CDR3 has 11 amino acids. Some clones are missing from TCRdb's copy, which holds only in-frame ones; the method was immunoSEQ multiplex PCR. The sample holds some 400,000 clones, 90% seen once. This clonotype was sampled from a man between 18 and 29 years old with active or convalescent COVID-19. The sample taken for sequencing was peripheral blood. The chain joins TRBV6-5 to TRBJ2-7, with D tentatively TRBD1 (5 bases). CDR3 amino acids: CASSYGAGQYF. The CDR3 DNA follows: TGTGCCAGCAGTTACGGGGCTGGGCAGTACTTC.